This T cell receptor (beta chain) emerged from a study of blood T cell repertoires in COVID-19. The overall study: PBMCs, B-cell-depleted T cells, or T cells provided the cDNA or gDNA that made up the material.

Individuals aged 18 to 89 years were recruited from roughly 23 US areas. Data came from immunoSEQ multiplex PCR; TCRdb stores just in-frame clones and leaves some out. The top ten hold more than 5% of the sample, which has around 300,000 clones, 80% to 90% seen once. The sequenced sample consisted of PBMCs or T cells enriched from blood (not recorded which). This receptor was identified in a man younger than 40 who had recovered from COVID-19.

CDR3: CASSQKGLVLSEQYF. The DNA of the CDR3 is TGTGCCAGCAGCCAAAAGGGACTAGTATTGAGCGAGCAGTACTTC. The gene calls are TRBV7-2 and TRBJ2-7, with 8 nucleotides matching TRBD2. CDR1 SGHTA and CDR2 FQGNSA come from the germline V gene. V lost 5 bases and J lost 6; bases outside the gene matches: 12. The length of the CDR3 is 15 residues. Based on the CDR3 plus reference TRBV7-2 and TRBJ2-7, the full variable domain is GAGVSQSPSNKVTEKGKDVELRCDPISGHTALYWYRQSLGQGLEFLIYFQGNSAPDKSGLPSDRFSAERTGGSVSTLTIQRTQQEDSAVYLCASSQKGLVLSEQYFGPGTRLTVT.